This T cell receptor beta chain is drawn from a study of identical twins' blood T cells. MiXCR, run by TCRdb on the 5' RACE reads, gives a single entry per CDR3 protein. The sample yields 350,000 to 400,000 distinct CDR3 sequences, roughly 27% seen once. This clonotype was counted a few times. In germline, CDR1 is SGHRS, CDR2 YFSETQ. The CDR3 spans 14 residues. With 0 bases clipped from V and 5 bases from J, the junction kept 4 bases outside the gene matches. The chain has TRBV5-1 and TRBJ1-1, with 7 positions matching TRBD1. Input material: PBMCs. This receptor was identified in a woman aged 18 to 55 in good health. CDR3 region: CASSLEGARTEAFF. The CDR3 nucleotides are TGCGCCAGCAGCTTGGAGGGGGCGCGAACTGAAGCTTTCTTT.